This TCR beta chain comes out of a study of blood T cell repertoires in COVID-19. This clone was counted a single time. Measured with immunoSEQ multiplex PCR; TCRdb has only the in-frame clones, and not every one. The sample lists 60,000 or so clones, around 66% occurring once. The clonotype was recovered from a woman in her sixties who had been exposed to COVID-19. The sample consisted of PBMCs or T cells enriched from blood (not recorded which).

CDR3 residues: CASSDRVPPNSPLHF. Here the CDR3 DNA reads TGTGCCAGCAGTGACAGGGTCCCACCGAATTCACCCCTCCACTTT. The chain couples TRBV28 to TRBJ1-6; the match to TRBD1 covers 7 bases. Trimming cost V 5 bases and J 7 bases; bases outside gene matches: 8. The CDR3 loop spans 15 amino acids. Germline loops: CDR1 MDHEN, CDR2 SYDVKM.